This T cell receptor beta chain stems from a study of blood T cell repertoires in COVID-19 (dated by TCRdb to the early 2020s). For the wider study: Samples from collaborators originated in the United States, Italy and Spain and spanned both the acute and convalescent phases of COVID-19. The material from the prospective study consisted of cDNA or gDNA derived from T cells, B-cell-depleted T cells, or PBMCs. Where available, HLA class I and class II types were obtained from metadata supplied by the sample provider rather than from assay-based typing. The samples were drawn from the first 160 participants of the ongoing ImmuneRACE study and from about 1,200 subjects provided by 6 global collaborators. A freely available public database, intended as a resource for researchers studying the immune response to SARS-CoV-2, is where the repertoires were released. A de-identified subject ID, COVID-19 status, age in years and sex were almost always included in the sample metadata. Subjects who had been exposed to COVID-19, were actively infected with it, or had recovered from it provided the deeply sampled blood TCRbeta repertoires that made up the dataset. Points the paper makes about the study in general: The quantity of clinical and demographic metadata differed by source and by participant and was supplied without curation.

TCRbeta CDR3 regions were amplified from genomic DNA by means of the immunoSEQ Assay, a bias-controlled multiplex PCR. On the study's bioinformatics: The number of nucleated cells in each sample was estimated by amplification of reference gene primers within the assay. To quantify the absolute abundance of each unique TCRbeta CDR3 rearrangement, sequence reads were collapsed and filtered. For each sample, productive Simpson clonality was calculated as the square root of Simpson's diversity index over productive rearrangements. TCRdb holds this immuneACCESS table with in-frame rearrangements only. Some clones are missing; in checked studies, unresolved V genes explain under half, and the rest has no known cause. For V, J and clone size, that table is used; D and trimming come from the DNA. Counted in this sample were about 50,000 clones; about 83% of them appeared once. Jointly, the top ten make up over 2% of the sample.

A remark on this clone: The antigen this receptor binds is unknown. The input lacks base qualities; no much larger clone sits a single base away.

CDR1 SGHTA and CDR2 FQGNSA were looked up in the germline V gene. The junction carries 6 bases between V and J, which are trimmed by 3 bases and 6 bases respectively. Measured from the cysteine to the phenylalanine, the CDR3 is 11 residues long. CDR3 DNA is the only sequence kept; it has 33 bases, read in frame from the first base. The collaborating institutions used their own protocols to collect whole blood in K2EDTA tubes. For TCRbeta analysis, collaborators shipped samples as frozen whole blood, isolated PBMCs, or DNA extracted from either of those sample types. The sequence is built from TRBV7-2 and TRBJ2-7, with the D gene not confidently named. This receptor was obtained from a woman in her sixties or seventies with acute or convalescent COVID-19. Sequenced: peripheral blood. The CDR3 is CASSFRREQYF. The DNA sequence is TGTGCCAGCAGCTTTCGTCGCGAGCAGTACTTC.